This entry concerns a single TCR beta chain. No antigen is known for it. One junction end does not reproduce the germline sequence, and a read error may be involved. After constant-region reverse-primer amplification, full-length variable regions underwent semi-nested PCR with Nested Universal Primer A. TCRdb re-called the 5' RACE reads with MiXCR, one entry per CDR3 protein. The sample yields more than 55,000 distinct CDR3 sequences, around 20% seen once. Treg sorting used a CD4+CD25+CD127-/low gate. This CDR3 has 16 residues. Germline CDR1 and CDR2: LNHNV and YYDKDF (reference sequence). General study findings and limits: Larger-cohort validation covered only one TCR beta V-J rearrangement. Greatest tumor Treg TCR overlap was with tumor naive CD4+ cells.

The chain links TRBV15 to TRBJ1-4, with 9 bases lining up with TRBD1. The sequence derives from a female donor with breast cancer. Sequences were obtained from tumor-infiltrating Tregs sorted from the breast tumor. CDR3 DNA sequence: TGTACCACCAGTAAAATTGGACAGGGGAATAATGAAAAACTGTTTTTT. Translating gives CTTSKIGQGNNEKLFF.